One and the same sample provided the 15 T cell receptor beta chains below, sequenced in a study of blood T cell repertoires in COVID-19. Clones were sequenced by immunoSEQ multiplex PCR, and TCRdb holds only the in-frame ones, with some missing. The sample shows 150,000 to 200,000 clones, roughly 93% of them seen only once. The sequencing sample was made of peripheral blood. All receptors derive from a woman aged 60-70 years with COVID-19, enrolled during active disease.

The chain couples TRBV6-6 to TRBJ2-7; D might be TRBD1 (6 bases). V was pared by 6 bases and J by 1 base, with 19 bases between. From germline, CDR1 is MNHNY and CDR2 SVGAGI (reference sequence). The CDR3 extends over 16 amino acids. CDR3 nucleotides: TGTGCCAGCAGAGATACAGGGACCCCGGTTTCCTACGAGCAGTACTTC. Amino acid sequence: CASRDTGTPVSYEQYF.

The rearrangement uses TRBV7-3 and TRBJ1-1; 8 positions agree with TRBD1. Germline V gene data show CDR1 as SGHTA and CDR2 as FQGTGA. The CDR3 totals 14 residues. J was trimmed by 1 base and V by 5 bases; bases with no gene match: 3. CDR3 protein: CASSQGAENTEAFF. The CDR3 DNA reads as TGTGCCAGCAGCCAGGGGGCAGAGAACACTGAAGCTTTCTTT.

The chain carries TRBV13 and TRBJ2-3, with D hard to call. Germline-derived CDR1 and CDR2 are PRHDT and FYEKMQ (reference sequence). The CDR3 is made up of 12 amino acids. The V and J ends lost 5 bases and 0 bases respectively, with 3 bases between them. The CDR3 reads CASSRSTDTQYF. CDR3 DNA: TGTGCCAGCAGCCGTAGCACAGATACGCAGTATTTT.

The J gene is TRBJ2-1, the V gene TRBV19; perhaps TRBD2 as D (5 bases). Germline V CDR1 and CDR2: LNHDA, SQIVND (reference sequence). The ends were cut back, 8 bases at V and 10 bases at J, with 15 bases in the middle. The CDR3 extends over 12 amino acids. CDR3 coding DNA: TGTGCCAGTCAGTCGGGGATGGCGGAGCAGTTCTTC. This sequence encodes CASQSGMAEQFF.

The rearrangement uses TRBV12-3 or TRBV12-4 and TRBJ1-2; TRBD1 matches 8 bases. V shed 4 bases and J 8 bases; nucleotides not matched to a gene: 6. The CDR3 runs to 13 residues. The CDR3 bases are TGTGCCAGCAGTTCCCAGGGGGCGAGCGGCTACACCTTC. The encoded protein is CASSSQGASGYTF.

This chain's CDR3 is CASSLGGGLWEQYF. The DNA for the CDR3 is TGTGCCAGCAGTTTGGGAGGGGGTTTGTGGGAGCAGTACTTC. This sequence joins TRBV27 and TRBJ2-7; possibly TRBD2 for D (7 bases). V shed 3 bases and J shed 7 bases, with 16 bases lying between them. The CDR3 runs 14 residues. Germline V gene data show CDR1 as MNHEY and CDR2 as SMNVEV (reference sequence).

The rearrangement joins TRBV5-1 to TRBJ2-5; the D gene is possibly TRBD2 (6 bases). The CDR3 runs 13 residues. Germline assignment: CDR1 SGHRS and CDR2 YFSETQ. The V and J ends lost 1 base and 4 bases respectively, with 8 bases between them. Here the CDR3 reads CASSLQGGETQYF. CDR3 DNA sequence: TGCGCCAGCAGCTTGCAGGGAGGAGAGACCCAGTACTTC. Using reference TRBV5-1 and TRBJ2-5 for the parts outside the CDR3, the full variable domain is KAGVTQTPRYLIKTRGQQVTLSCSPISGHRSVSWYQQTPGQGLQFLFEYFSETQRNKGNFPGRFSGRQFSNSRSEMNVSTLELGDSALYLCASSLQGGETQYFGPGTRLLVL.

J is TRBJ1-2 and V is TRBV19, with 9 positions matching TRBD1. This CDR3 region has 14 residues. The V and J ends lost 3 bases and 6 bases, in that order; junction bases with no gene match: 5. The V gene's germline CDR1 is LNHDA and CDR2 SQIVND (reference sequence). The CDR3 loop reads CASSIPGQGDGYTF. In nucleotides, the CDR3 is TGTGCCAGTAGTATCCCGGGACAGGGAGATGGCTACACCTTC.

The chain uses TRBV5-4 and TRBJ2-2; D unclear. The CDR3 consists of 17 residues. V was clipped by 5 bases and J by 4 bases, with 21 bases between them. CDR1 is SGHNT and CDR2 is YYREEE in the germline V gene (reference sequence). For the CDR3, the DNA is TGTGCCAGCAGTCAAGACATGATCGACGCGTCCACCGGGGAGCTGTTTTTT. It codes for CASSQDMIDASTGELFF.

The chain carries TRBV20-1 and TRBJ1-2; 8 bases line up with TRBD1. CDR3 size: 11 residues. The V segment lost 4 bases and the J segment 13 bases; nucleotides outside the gene matches: 8. Germline V gene data show CDR1 as DFQATT and CDR2 as SNEGSKA (reference sequence). The chain's CDR3 is CSATGQGPFTF. CDR3 nucleotide sequence: TGCAGTGCTACCGGACAGGGTCCATTCACCTTC.

The chain links TRBV5-1 to TRBJ2-5; D uncertain. The V and J ends lost 0 bases and 2 bases respectively, with 5 bases between them. The CDR3 contains 13 residues. The germline CDR1 and CDR2 sequences are SGHRS and YFSETQ. The chain's CDR3 is CASSLAEQETQYF. The CDR3 bases are TGCGCCAGCAGCTTGGCCGAGCAAGAGACCCAGTACTTC.

The V call is TRBV27, the J call TRBJ1-1; tentatively, D is TRBD1 (5 bases). CDR3 size: 14 residues. The ends were cut back, 6 bases at V and 3 bases at J, with 14 bases in the middle. Germline V gene sequence: CDR1 MNHEY, CDR2 SMNVEV (reference sequence). The CDR3 coding sequence is TGTGCCAGCAGCCGTACCGACAGATACACTGAAGCTTTCTTT. It encodes CASSRTDRYTEAFF.

V gene TRBV6-5 combines with J gene TRBJ1-2; the match to TRBD1 covers 9 bases. CDR1 is MNHEY, CDR2 SVGAGI, per germline. Trimming cost V 6 bases and J 8 bases; bases outside gene matches: 10. The CDR3 covers 14 residues. As DNA, the CDR3 is TGTGCCAGCAGGGGACAGGGACGTTTTCAGGGCTACACCTTC. It specifies CASRGQGRFQGYTF.

The rearrangement uses TRBV5-1 and TRBJ2-7; D is unclear. This CDR3 spans 14 amino acids. V gave up 1 base and J gave up 2 bases, with 10 bases separating them. CDR1 and CDR2 (germline): SGHRS, YFSETQ. The CDR3 sequence is CASSLSGFPYEQYF. As DNA, the CDR3 is TGCGCCAGCAGCTTGTCCGGGTTCCCCTACGAGCAGTACTTC.

The chain recombines TRBV27 with TRBJ1-4; the D gene is possibly TRBD1 (5 bases). This CDR3 contains 13 residues. The germline V gene encodes CDR1 MNHEY and CDR2 SMNVEV (reference sequence). V lost 4 bases to trimming and J lost 8 bases, with 11 bases between them. The CDR3 reads CASSSRQREKLFF. CDR3 nucleotide sequence: TGTGCCAGCAGTTCGAGACAGCGAGAAAAACTGTTTTTT.